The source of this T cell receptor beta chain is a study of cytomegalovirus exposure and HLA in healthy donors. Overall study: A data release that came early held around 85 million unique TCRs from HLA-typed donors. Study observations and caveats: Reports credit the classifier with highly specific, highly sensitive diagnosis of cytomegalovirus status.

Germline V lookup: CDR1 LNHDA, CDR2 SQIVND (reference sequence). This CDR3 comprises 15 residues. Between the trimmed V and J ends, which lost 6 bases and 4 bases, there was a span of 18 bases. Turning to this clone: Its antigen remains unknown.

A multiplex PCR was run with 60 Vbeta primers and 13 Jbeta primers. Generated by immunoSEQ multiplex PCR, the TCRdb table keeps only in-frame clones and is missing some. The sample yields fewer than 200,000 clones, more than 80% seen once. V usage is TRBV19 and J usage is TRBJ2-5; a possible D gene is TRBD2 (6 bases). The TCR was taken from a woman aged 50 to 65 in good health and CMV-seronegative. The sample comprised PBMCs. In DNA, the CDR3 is TGTGCCAGTAGCCCCACCGGGGGTATGACAGAGACCCAGTACTTC. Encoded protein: CASSPTGGMTETQYF.